This TCR beta chain came from a study of CD8+ T cells in alopecia areata. Whole-study findings and limits: Normal scalp showed lower clonality than lesional scalp, especially alopecia totalis/universalis. It was observed that many expanded lesional clones persisted in scalp and blood during tofacitinib.

The V gene's germline CDR1 is SQVTM and CDR2 ANQGSEA. V gave up 3 bases and J gave up 9 bases; unmatched junction bases: 6. The CDR3 has 14 residues. Extraction and reverse transcription of RNA yielded cDNA as the sequencing template. Clones were read by immunoSEQ multiplex PCR, and TCRdb kept only the in-frame ones, dropping some. This table has 150,000 to 200,000 clones, around three fifths appearing once. Concerning this clone: Its target is not known.

Treatment indicated: oral pan-JAK inhibitor, 5-10 mg twice daily. The TCR was taken from a human donor with alopecia areata. The starting material was CD4+ T cells sorted from blood, obtained at week 24, from a patient treated with tofacitinib. J is TRBJ1-6 and V is TRBV29-1, with TRBD1 matching 9 bases. DNA for the CDR3: TGCAGCGTTGATCTCTCGGGACAGGGTTCACCCCTCCACTTT. Encoded protein: CSVDLSGQGSPLHF.